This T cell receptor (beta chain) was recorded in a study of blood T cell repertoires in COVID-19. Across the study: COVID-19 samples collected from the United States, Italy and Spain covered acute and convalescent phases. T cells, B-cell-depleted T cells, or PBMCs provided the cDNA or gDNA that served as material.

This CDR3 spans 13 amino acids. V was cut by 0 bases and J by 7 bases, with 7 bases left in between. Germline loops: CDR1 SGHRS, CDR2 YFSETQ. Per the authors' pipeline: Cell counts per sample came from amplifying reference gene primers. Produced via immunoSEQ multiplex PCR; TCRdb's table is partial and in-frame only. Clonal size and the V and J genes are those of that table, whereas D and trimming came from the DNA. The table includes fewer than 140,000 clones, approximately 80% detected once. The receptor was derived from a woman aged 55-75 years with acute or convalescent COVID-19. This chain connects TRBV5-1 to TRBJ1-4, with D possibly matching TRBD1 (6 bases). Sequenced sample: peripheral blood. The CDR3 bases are TGCGCCAGCAGCTTGGTACAGGGTGAAAAACTGTTTTTT. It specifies CASSLVQGEKLFF.